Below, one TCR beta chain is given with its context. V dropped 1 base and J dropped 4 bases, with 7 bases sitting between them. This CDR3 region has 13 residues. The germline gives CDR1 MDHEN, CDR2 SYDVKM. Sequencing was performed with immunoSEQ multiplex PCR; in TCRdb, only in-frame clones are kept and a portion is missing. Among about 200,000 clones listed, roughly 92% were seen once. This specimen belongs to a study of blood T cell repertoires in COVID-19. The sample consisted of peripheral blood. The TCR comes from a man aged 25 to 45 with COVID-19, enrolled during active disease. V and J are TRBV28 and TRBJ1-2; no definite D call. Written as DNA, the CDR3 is TGTGCCAGCAGTTTATTACTTTCCTATGGCTACACCTTC. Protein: CASSLLLSYGYTF.